The 18 T cell receptor beta chains given below trace back to one sample, sequenced in a study of T cell changes during pregnancy in multiple sclerosis. This table comes from immunoSEQ multiplex PCR, and its TCRdb copy is limited to in-frame clones, with some not included. This table holds 40,000 to 55,000 clones, approximately 94% found once. The sample consisted of CD4+ T cells from peripheral blood mononuclear cells, taken before pregnancy. These receptors all come from a female donor with multiple sclerosis, enrolled in a pregnancy study.

This clone was found a few times. V is TRBV30 and J is TRBJ1-1; weak D call: TRBD1 (5 bases). The CDR3 length is 12 residues. Germline values: CDR1 GTSNPN, CDR2 SVGIG (reference sequence). V was clipped by 2 bases and J by 5 bases, with 9 bases between them. CDR3 protein: CAWSPQETEAFF. CDR3 in DNA: TGTGCCTGGAGTCCACAGGAAACTGAAGCTTTCTTT. The whole variable domain, remainder taken from reference TRBV30 and TRBJ1-1, is SQTIHQWPATLVQPVGSPLSLECTVEGTSNPNLYWYRQAAGRGLQLLFYSVGIGQISSEVPQNLSASRPQDRQFILSSKKLLLSDSGFYLCAWSPQETEAFFGQGTRLTVV.

The J gene is TRBJ2-1, the V gene TRBV5-6; maybe TRBD1 (5 bases). The CDR3 has 16 amino acids. Deletions cut 3 bases from V and 7 bases from J, with 20 bases between. Per germline, CDR1 SGHDT and CDR2 YYEEEE. This CDR3 reads CASSWATELLGNEQFF. CDR3 bases: TGTGCCAGCAGCTGGGCGACAGAACTCTTGGGTAATGAGCAGTTCTTC.

The V and J genes are TRBV5-4 and TRBJ1-1; D is unresolved. Germline V CDR1 and CDR2: SGHNT, YYREEE (reference sequence). Between the trimmed V and J ends, which lost 2 bases and 0 bases, there was a span of 5 bases. The CDR3 is made up of 13 amino acids. CDR3 protein: CASSFSLNTEAFF. CDR3 sequence (DNA): TGTGCCAGCAGCTTTAGTCTGAACACTGAAGCTTTCTTT. The variable domain in full, with the rest retrieved from reference TRBV5-4 and TRBJ1-1, is ETGVTQSPTHLIKTRGQQVTLRCSSQSGHNTVSWYQQALGQGPQFIFQYYREEENGRGNFPPRFSGLQFPNYSSELNVNALELDDSALYLCASSFSLNTEAFFGQGTRLTVV.

The chain carries TRBV5-1 and TRBJ2-5, with 10 bases fitting TRBD2. Germline trimming cut 4 bases from V and 8 bases from J; bases unmatched to any gene: 14. Per germline, CDR1 SGHRS and CDR2 YFSETQ. The CDR3 is 16 residues long. CDR3 sequence: CASSLMGGGLAETQYF. The CDR3 DNA reads TGCGCCAGCAGCCTCATGGGAGGCGGACTAGCGGAAACCCAGTACTTC.

The chain employs TRBV6-1 and TRBJ2-7; possibly TRBD1 for D (6 bases). The CDR3 spans 12 residues. V lost 11 bases to trimming and J lost 4 bases, with 15 bases between them. Germline V CDR1 and CDR2: MNHNS, SASEGT. CDR3 in DNA: TGTGCCCTTGGAACAGGGAGTTACGAGCAGTACTTC. The encoded protein is CALGTGSYEQYF.

The CDR3 DNA sequence: TGTGCCAGCAGCCCCCTACAGGGTAACAATCAGCCCCAGCATTTT. Its translation: CASSPLQGNNQPQHF. The rearrangement uses TRBV7-2 and TRBJ1-5, with D perhaps matching TRBD1 (6 bases). Germline loops: CDR1 SGHTA, CDR2 FQGNSA. The ends were cut back, 5 bases at V and 3 bases at J, with 14 bases in the middle. The CDR3 extends over 15 amino acids. The entire variable domain, with the rest obtained from reference TRBV7-2 and TRBJ1-5, is as follows: GAGVSQSPSNKVTEKGKDVELRCDPISGHTALYWYRQSLGQGLEFLIYFQGNSAPDKSGLPSDRFSAERTGGSVSTLTIQRTQQEDSAVYLCASSPLQGNNQPQHFGDGTRLSIL.

The chain is built from TRBV14 and TRBJ2-7; D call uncertain. CDR1 and CDR2 (germline): SGHDN, FVKESK. V lost 4 bases and J 0 bases, leaving 7 bases between the germline ends. The CDR3 is 13 amino acids. In DNA, the CDR3 is TGTGCCAGCAGCCGAATTAGCTCCTACGAGCAGTACTTC. Encoded protein: CASSRISSYEQYF. Drawing the rest from reference TRBV14 and TRBJ2-7, the complete variable domain is EAGVTQFPSHSVIEKGQTVTLRCDPISGHDNLYWYRRVMGKEIKFLLHFVKESKQDESGMPNNRFLAERTGGTYSTLKVQPAELEDSGVYFCASSRISSYEQYFGPGTRLTVT.

This clone was seen just once. V is TRBV7-8 and J is TRBJ2-1; 12 nucleotides align to TRBD2. Trimming at V came to 4 bases and at J to 5 bases, leaving 9 bases not matched to a gene. Germline CDR1 and CDR2: SGHVS and FQNEAQ. This CDR3 contains 17 residues. Here the CDR3 reads CASSSLTSGSQDNEQFF. DNA of the CDR3: TGTGCCAGCAGCTCCCTGACTAGCGGGAGTCAAGACAATGAGCAGTTCTTC.

V usage is TRBV12-5 and J usage is TRBJ1-1, with D uncertain. V dropped 7 bases and J dropped 2 bases, with 8 bases sitting between them. The CDR3 loop spans 12 amino acids. Germline CDR1 LGHNT, CDR2 FRNRAP. The CDR3 DNA sequence: TGTGCTAGTGCCCCGGGTAACACTGAAGCTTTCTTT. It is translated as CASAPGNTEAFF. The variable domain in full, with the rest retrieved from reference TRBV12-5 and TRBJ1-1, is DARVTQTPRHKVTEMGQEVTMRCQPILGHNTVFWYRQTMMQGLELLAYFRNRAPLDDSGMPKDRFSAEMPDATLATLKIQPSEPRDSAVYFCASAPGNTEAFFGQGTRLTVV.

In DNA, the CDR3 is TGTGCCAGCAGTGAAGCTTTCCTGGACAGGGAAAGGAGTCAGCCCCAGCATTTT. It translates to CASSEAFLDRERSQPQHF. The chain combines TRBV6-1 with TRBJ1-5, with 8 positions matching TRBD1. The length of the CDR3 is 18 residues. The J segment lost 6 bases and the V segment lost 0 bases, leaving 13 bases of the junction unmatched. Per germline, CDR1 MNHNS and CDR2 SASEGT.

The rearrangement joins TRBV4-1 to TRBJ2-3; D might be TRBD2 (5 bases). The V end was cut by 2 bases, the J end by 5 bases, with 8 bases between. This CDR3 is built from 13 residues. Germline V gives CDR1 MGHRA, CDR2 YSYEKL. The CDR3 nucleotides read TGCGCCAGCAGCCAAAAACTAGTAGATACGCAGTATTTT. Protein: CASSQKLVDTQYF.

This chain joins TRBV5-1 and TRBJ2-3; D ambiguous. Germline CDR1 SGHRS, CDR2 YFSETQ. The CDR3 runs to 16 residues. Trimming removed 0 bases at V and 0 bases at J, with 11 bases between. CDR3 sequence: CASSLGIRSSTDTQYF. CDR3 DNA: TGCGCCAGCAGCTTGGGCATCCGGTCTAGCACAGATACGCAGTATTTT.

This clone was observed a handful of times. The chain has TRBV5-4 and TRBJ1-2; 10 bases map to TRBD1. This CDR3 is 14 amino acids long. CDR1 is SGHNT and CDR2 is YYREEE in the germline V gene (reference sequence). V was clipped by 4 bases and J by 8 bases; unmatched bases: 8. CDR3 bases: TGTGCCAGCAGCAACAGGGGACAGGGGAAAGGCTACACCTTC. Encoded protein: CASSNRGQGKGYTF.

The chain is built from TRBV29-1 and TRBJ2-2; 10 bases map to TRBD2. The CDR3 has 16 residues. The trim removed 3 bases at V and 4 bases at J, leaving 8 bases unmatched. The V gene's germline CDR1 is SQVTM and CDR2 ANQGSEA. In nucleotides, the CDR3 is TGCAGCGTTGATACAGCGGGAGGGCCATTCACCGGGGAGCTGTTTTTT. Its protein product is CSVDTAGGPFTGELFF.

The genes are TRBV14 and TRBJ2-2; 8 bases line up with TRBD2. The CDR3 is 17 amino acids. V gave up 1 base and J gave up 4 bases; unmatched junction bases: 8. CDR1 and CDR2 from the germline V gene are SGHDN and FVKESK. CDR3 DNA sequence: TGTGCCAGCAGCCAAGCCCGGACTAGCCGGGGCACCGGGGAGCTGTTTTTT. Amino acids: CASSQARTSRGTGELFF. The variable domain in full, completed from reference TRBV14 and TRBJ2-2, reads EAGVTQFPSHSVIEKGQTVTLRCDPISGHDNLYWYRRVMGKEIKFLLHFVKESKQDESGMPNNRFLAERTGGTYSTLKVQPAELEDSGVYFCASSQARTSRGTGELFFGEGSRLTVL.

V is TRBV19 and J is TRBJ1-3, with D uncertain. The CDR3 has 16 residues. The V gene lost 7 bases and the J gene lost 5 bases, with 21 bases spanning the gap. The germline CDR1 and CDR2 sequences are LNHDA and SQIVND (reference sequence). The CDR3 protein is CASTLRTQVVRNTIYF. The CDR3 DNA sequence: TGTGCCAGTACCCTCAGGACTCAGGTCGTCAGAAACACCATATATTTT.

The chain is built from TRBV2 and TRBJ2-2; D is ambiguous. The V and J ends lost 0 bases and 6 bases respectively, with 17 bases between them. Germline CDR1 and CDR2: SNHLY and FYNNEI. This CDR3 has 17 residues. CDR3 sequence: CASSEAKASLAAGELFF. The CDR3 bases are TGTGCCAGCAGTGAAGCAAAGGCTAGTCTTGCGGCCGGGGAGCTGTTTTTT.

V and J are TRBV29-1 and TRBJ1-5; no clear D. This CDR3 spans 13 amino acids. With 4 bases removed from V and 6 bases from J, the gap between germline ends came to 13 bases. CDR1 is SQVTM, CDR2 ANQGSEA, per germline. The CDR3 loop is CSVARQEGQPQHF. In DNA form, the CDR3 reads TGCAGCGTTGCCCGTCAGGAAGGTCAGCCCCAGCATTTT.